A selection of T cell receptor beta chains follows, all from one sample in a study of post-analysis software for immune sequencing data. In TCRdb, the PCR reads were re-called with MiXCR into one record per CDR3 protein. The data show some 500,000 distinct CDR3 sequences, around 40% seen once. Sequencing input: blood. The receptors shown here come from a girl aged 5-17 years with multiple sclerosis. Both conserved end residues are part of each CDR3. D genes are given only for firm matches. Clone size is not always given. Where it is, it says once, few, many or a class for expanded clones.

clone_size,v_call,j_call,d_call,cdr3_aa,cdr3_nt
-,TRBV9,TRBJ2-5,TRBD1,CASSVTLTGPETQYF,TGTGCCAGCAGCGTAACCTTGACAGGGCCTGAGACCCAGTACTTC
-,TRBV12-3/TRBV12-4,TRBJ1-6,-,CASTDKRRSPLHF,TGTGCCAGCACCGATAAGAGGAGGTCACCCCTCCACTTT
-,TRBV20-1,TRBJ2-1,TRBD2,CSARDDRLAGVIEQFF,TGCAGTGCTAGAGATGATCGGCTAGCGGGAGTGATCGAGCAGTTCTTC
-,TRBV24-1,TRBJ1-1,TRBD1,CATSDQQGTGKAFF,TGTGCCACCAGTGACCAACAAGGGACAGGAAAAGCTTTCTTT
-,TRBV5-1,TRBJ2-1,-,CTSSLDAQGAAEQFF,TGCACCAGCAGCTTGGACGCACAGGGAGCGGCTGAGCAGTTCTTC
few,TRBV28,TRBJ2-5,-,CASSSPGTADGGEQYF,TGTGCCAGCAGTTCCCCCGGGACAGCCGACGGGGGGGAGCAGTACTTC
-,TRBV3-1,TRBJ1-2,-,CASSPWTVTDGYTF,TGTGCCAGCAGCCCTTGGACAGTAACGGATGGCTACACCTTC
-,TRBV7-6,TRBJ2-3,TRBD2,CASSLDSGRRDTQYF,TGTGCCAGCAGCTTGGATAGCGGGAGGCGTGATACGCAGTATTTT
-,TRBV4-3,TRBJ2-1,-,CASKPSAIGYNEQFF,TGCGCCAGCAAGCCAAGCGCGATAGGCTACAATGAGCAGTTCTTC
few,TRBV20-1,TRBJ2-1,TRBD2,CSASNPLSPGLANNEQFF,TGCAGTGCTAGCAACCCCCTATCCCCGGGACTAGCGAACAATGAGCAGTTCTTC
few,TRBV5-1,TRBJ2-7,TRBD1,CASSLNVGTGTYEQYF,TGCGCCAGCAGCTTAAATGTGGGGACAGGGACATACGAGCAGTACTTC
-,TRBV4-3,TRBJ2-1,TRBD2,CASSQRTTGGLYNEQFF,TGCGCCAGCAGCCAAAGGACAACGGGAGGCCTTTACAATGAGCAGTTCTTC
few,TRBV5-4,TRBJ1-6,TRBD1,CASSSGQVGSPLHF,TGTGCCAGCAGCTCGGGACAGGTCGGATCACCCCTCCACTTT
-,TRBV20-1,TRBJ2-1,TRBD2,CSARRSGSINEQFF,TGCAGTGCTAGGAGAAGCGGGAGCATCAATGAGCAGTTCTTC
few,TRBV19,TRBJ2-7,-,CASSISDEQYF,TGTGCCAGTAGTATCTCAGACGAGCAGTACTTC
-,TRBV15,TRBJ2-1,TRBD2,CAASTSGSSYNEQFF,TGTGCCGCCAGCACCAGCGGGAGCTCCTACAATGAGCAGTTCTTC
-,TRBV24-1,TRBJ2-3,-,CATSDFLFTDTQYF,TGTGCCACCAGTGATTTCCTATTCACAGATACGCAGTATTTT
-,TRBV5-1,TRBJ2-7,TRBD1,CASSLRTTGNPDEQYF,TGCGCCAGCAGCTTGAGAACGACAGGGAATCCAGACGAGCAGTACTTC
-,TRBV15,TRBJ2-3,TRBD1,CATSRRGQGPDTQYF,TGTGCCACCAGCAGACGTGGACAGGGCCCAGATACGCAGTATTTT
-,TRBV7-9,TRBJ2-7,TRBD1,CASSSKPGQGREQYF,TGTGCCAGCAGCTCCAAACCGGGACAGGGCCGCGAGCAGTACTTC
-,TRBV28,TRBJ2-7,-,CASQDSFYEQYF,TGTGCCAGCCAAGACAGTTTCTACGAGCAGTACTTC
few,TRBV7-9,TRBJ2-1,TRBD2,CASSKLAGEGNEQFF,TGTGCCAGCAGCAAACTAGCGGGAGAAGGGAATGAGCAGTTCTTC
-,TRBV7-9,TRBJ2-7,-,CASTVGPYEQYF,TGTGCCAGCACCGTCGGCCCCTACGAGCAGTACTTC
-,TRBV5-4,TRBJ2-1,TRBD1,CASSITGGTYNEQFF,TGTGCCAGCAGCATTACAGGGGGGACCTACAATGAGCAGTTCTTC
-,TRBV4-1,TRBJ1-1,-,CAGSQEAHAFF,TGCGCCGGCAGCCAAGAGGCGCACGCTTTCTTT
few,TRBV27,TRBJ2-7,TRBD1,CASSPGTGVSYEQYF,TGTGCCAGCAGTCCCGGGACAGGCGTATCCTACGAGCAGTACTTC
few,TRBV29-1,TRBJ2-5,-,CSAMTLLVETQYF,TGCAGCGCCATGACCCTTCTGGTTGAGACCCAGTACTTC
-,TRBV12-3/TRBV12-4,TRBJ2-5,TRBD1,CASTGTGFQETQYF,TGTGCCAGCACCGGGACAGGTTTCCAAGAGACCCAGTACTTC
few,TRBV20-1,TRBJ2-1,TRBD1,CSAKKTGDSSYNEQFF,TGCAGTGCCAAAAAAACAGGGGACAGCTCCTACAATGAGCAGTTCTTC
-,TRBV20-1,TRBJ1-5,TRBD1,CSATGGQGNQPQHF,TGCAGTGCCACCGGGGGACAGGGAAATCAGCCCCAGCATTTT
-,TRBV13,TRBJ2-1,TRBD1,CASSRYRDRAYNEQFF,TGTGCCAGCAGCCGTTATCGGGACAGGGCTTACAATGAGCAGTTCTTC
-,TRBV7-8,TRBJ1-2,-,CASSLARVRVYYGYTF,TGTGCCAGCAGCTTAGCGCGTGTCAGGGTCTACTATGGCTACACCTTC
-,TRBV27,TRBJ2-1,-,CASSFSDEQFF,TGTGCCAGCAGTTTCTCTGATGAGCAGTTCTTC
-,TRBV24-1,TRBJ2-7,-,CATSDKGEQYF,TGTGCCACCAGTGATAAAGGGGAGCAGTACTTC
few,TRBV5-1,TRBJ2-7,TRBD1,CATKVGTDNYEQYF,TGCGCCACCAAAGTGGGGACAGATAACTACGAGCAGTACTTC
few,TRBV20-1,TRBJ2-1,-,CSARDTTGRNYNEQFF,TGCAGTGCTAGAGACACGACGGGGCGGAACTACAATGAGCAGTTCTTC
-,TRBV5-1,TRBJ2-6,-,CASSYTDGPSGANVLTF,TGCGCCAGCAGCTATACGGACGGACCCTCTGGGGCCAACGTCCTGACTTTC
-,TRBV12-3/TRBV12-4,TRBJ2-7,TRBD1,CASSPGQYEQYF,TGTGCCAGCAGTCCGGGACAGTACGAGCAGTACTTC
-,TRBV7-9,TRBJ1-1,TRBD1,CASSLGTGAVNTEAFF,TGTGCCAGCAGCTTAGGGACAGGGGCGGTGAACACTGAAGCTTTCTTT
-,TRBV20-1,TRBJ2-3,-,CSAKSSGPDTQYF,TGCAGTGCTAAGTCTTCCGGACCAGATACGCAGTATTTT
-,TRBV28,TRBJ2-5,-,CASSLPDGRGQYF,TGTGCCAGCAGTTTACCGGATGGCCGGGGGCAGTACTTC
-,TRBV7-9,TRBJ1-4,-,CASSLTSREKLFF,TGTGCCAGCAGCTTAACAAGTAGAGAAAAACTGTTTTTT
few,TRBV20-1,TRBJ2-1,TRBD2,CSAISGTSGYNEQFF,TGCAGTGCCATTTCCGGGACTAGCGGCTACAATGAGCAGTTCTTC
many,TRBV12-3/TRBV12-4,TRBJ2-3,-,CASRLTASTDTQYF,TGTGCCAGCAGGCTGACAGCTAGCACAGATACGCAGTATTTT
-,TRBV7-2,TRBJ1-1,-,CAGPPMNTEAFF,TGTGCCGGACCTCCTATGAACACTGAAGCTTTCTTT